Given below is one TCR beta chain in context. The sample holds a few counts of this clonotype. Its antigen is not yet known. No much larger clone exists at a distance of one base, and base qualities are not known. V is pared back by 8 bases and J by 7 bases, with 17 bases lying between the germline termini. The CDR3 covers 14 residues, taking in both the cysteine and the phenylalanine. Only the CDR3 region is kept as DNA, spanning 42 bases read in frame from base 1. TCRdb names Illumina NovaSeq 6000 as the instrument used. TCRalpha and TCRbeta cDNA libraries were built by 5'RACE with constant-segment primers, adding sample barcodes and unique molecular identifiers. Trizol reagent was used to extract RNA from every sample. Libraries were amplified in two PCR steps, with a second sample barcode and Illumina TruSeq adapters added in the second step. Sequencing of the libraries was done on an Illumina NovaSeq, producing 2 x 150 bp paired-end reads. The paper's data handling went like this. Reads were demultiplexed and collapsed into UMI-guided consensus sequences with migec v1.2.7. Using mixcr v2.1.11, the UMI consensuses were aligned to TRA and TRB V and J templates and assembled into clonotypes. Expanded or contracted clonotypes were those called significant by both edgeR and NoisET, with noise models trained on biological replicates. For edgeR calls, the cutoffs were a false discovery rate-adjusted p below 0.01 and a log2 fold-change threshold of 1. PCA with hierarchical clustering of max-normalized trajectories of the 1000 most abundant clonotypes was used as exploratory dynamics analysis. Each responding clone was given a CD4 or CD8 phenotype based on the CD4+ and CD8+ repertoires, which had been sequenced separately. TCRdb cleaned the public reads at Q25 with fastp, built clones with MiXCR and kept in-frame beta chains. Each CDR3 protein gets just one entry, which takes the most common genes and DNA from the rows behind it. The V and J calls and clone size are TCRdb's, not the authors'. The sample includes a few hundred thousand distinct CDR3 sequences, with roughly an eighth observed a single time. The ten largest clones take up over 20% of the sample.

This entry belongs to a study of T-cell memory formation after mild COVID-19 (dated by TCRdb to the early 2020s). For the wider study: TCR sequence clusters from the two donors were found to be largely donor specific. Longitudinal TCRalpha and TCRbeta repertoire sequencing tracked T-cell clones expanding and contracting after mild COVID-19 in a couple of donors. Two young, previously healthy adult volunteers made up the cohort, one male and one female.

PBMCs were isolated by Ficoll-Paque density gradient centrifugation. The paper as a whole reports these results and caveats: Clones contracting from day 15 to 85 had balanced CD4/CD8 phenotypes, while a second wave expanding from day 15 to 37 was biased towards CD4+. Contracting CD4+ clones were located mainly in the CM and EM memory subsets, whereas CD8+ clones were found to be enriched in EMRA. Only a couple of mild cases were covered in the study, and larger cohorts including severe cases with pre-infection samples were considered necessary. Some responding clones were detected in pre-infection memory, which suggested that pre-existing cross-reactive memory T cells had joined the SARS-CoV-2 response. SARS-CoV-2 specificity was not confirmed for the second-wave clones peaking on day 37.

Material for sequencing was PBMCs or a T cell subset sorted from them (not recorded which). Recombination connected TRBV12-3 or TRBV12-4 to TRBJ1-4; the D gene cannot be named for sure. The TCR comes from a man aged 18 to 29 who had mild COVID-19 (a few samples of this study predate the infection). The sample titles of this study are shuffled in the database, so cell type and time point are left out; the donor was told from shared clones. The CDR3 reads CASSTAFSPEKLFF. The DNA sequence reads TGTGCCAGCTCAACTGCGTTCTCCCCTGAAAAACTGTTTTTT.